One sample yielded the 32 T cell receptor beta chains listed below, sequenced in a study of technical replicates of blood from a few donors. Clones were sequenced by immunoSEQ multiplex PCR, and TCRdb holds only the in-frame ones, with some missing. The data show more than 75,000 clones, 92% seen once. The sequencing sample was made of T cells isolated from PBMCs. All receptors derive from a human donor in good health.

This rearrangement joins TRBV4-1 to TRBJ2-1; 9 nucleotides align to TRBD1. The germline V gene encodes CDR1 MGHRA and CDR2 YSYEKL. This CDR3 is built from 17 residues. V gave up 1 base and J gave up 12 bases; unmatched junction bases: 16. CDR3 sequence: CASSQARLRDRVFGQFF. The DNA of the CDR3 is TGCGCCAGCAGCCAAGCGCGACTCAGGGACAGGGTTTTTGGGCAGTTCTTC.

The chain recombines TRBV4-1 with TRBJ1-4; 9 bases are a match to TRBD1. Germline assignment: CDR1 MGHRA and CDR2 YSYEKL. This CDR3 comprises 15 residues. J was trimmed by 5 bases and V by 4 bases; bases with no gene match: 5. The CDR3 nucleotides read TGCGCCAGCAGCCCTCCCGGGACAGGGAATGAAAAACTGTTTTTT. As protein: CASSPPGTGNEKLFF.

The chain has TRBV7-9 and TRBJ1-4; TRBD1 agrees at 7 bases. The germline V gene encodes CDR1 SEHNR and CDR2 FQNEAQ (reference sequence). Trimming removed 6 bases from V and 10 bases from J; junction bases left unmatched: 17. The CDR3 is made up of 16 amino acids. The CDR3 reads CASRDKVSQGVGKLFF. In nucleotides, the CDR3 is TGTGCCAGCAGGGACAAAGTCAGTCAGGGGGTCGGAAAACTGTTTTTT.

Regarding this clone: The DNA is left out, because the CDR3 cannot be placed on it with certainty; the CDR3 is given as TCRdb lists it. This rearrangement joins TRBV21-1 to TRBJ2-7; the listed D gene, TRBD2, was not tested against the DNA. TRBV21-1 is a documented pseudogene. From its first to its last residue, the CDR3 has 17 amino acids. The CDR3 here is CASKVGPGIPVSYEQYF.

The V and J genes are TRBV27 and TRBJ2-7, with TRBD2 matching 9 bases. The length of the CDR3 is 19 residues. V dropped 3 bases and J dropped 5; count of bases not matched to a gene: 20. Looked up from germline, CDR1 is MNHEY and CDR2 is SMNVEV (reference sequence). CDR3 DNA: TGTGCCAGCAGTTTTCGCTCATTAACACCGACTAGCGGTCTCAACGAGCAGTACTTC. This encodes CASSFRSLTPTSGLNEQYF.

This clone appeared a single time. The genes are TRBV28 and TRBJ2-5; possible D gene TRBD1, 7 bases. The CDR3 contains 18 residues. The germline gives CDR1 MDHEN, CDR2 SYDVKM. V shed 7 bases and J shed 2 bases, with 26 bases lying between them. This CDR3 is CASTKNPPRGTHQETQYF. The CDR3 nucleotides are TGTGCCAGCACTAAAAATCCCCCCAGGGGGACTCATCAAGAGACCCAGTACTTC.

The CDR3 is CASSLRLENEQFF. The CDR3 region has the DNA TGTGCCAGCAGCTTAAGACTAGAGAATGAGCAGTTCTTC. The chain uses TRBV13 and TRBJ2-1; D is perhaps TRBD2 (6 bases). Trimming stripped 2 bases from V and 7 bases from J, with 9 bases between. The V gene's germline CDR1 is PRHDT and CDR2 FYEKMQ (reference sequence). CDR3 length: 13 amino acids.

The rearrangement links TRBV20-1 to TRBJ2-1; D is perhaps TRBD2 (6 bases). CDR1 and CDR2 from the germline V gene are DFQATT and SNEGSKA (reference sequence). Trimming shortened V by 2 bases and J by 9 bases, and 8 bases separated the two germline ends. This CDR3 comprises 11 residues. CDR3 bases: TGCAGTGCTAGACAAGCGGGTGAGCAGTTCTTC. Amino acid sequence: CSARQAGEQFF.

V is TRBV5-4 and J is TRBJ1-5; D is possibly TRBD1 (5 bases). CDR1 SGHNT and CDR2 YYREEE come from the germline V gene (reference sequence). Trimming removed 4 bases at V and 3 bases at J, with 26 bases between. The CDR3 contains 19 residues. In DNA form, the CDR3 reads TGTGCCAGCAGCCCTGTGCGCCGGGACTCAACTAAGGACAATCAGCCCCAGCATTTT. Residues: CASSPVRRDSTKDNQPQHF.

This chain uses TRBV9 with TRBJ1-2; TRBD1 matches at 10 bases. Germline V lookup: CDR1 SGDLS, CDR2 YYNGEE. The CDR3 runs to 19 residues. The V gene end was trimmed by 4 bases and the J gene end by 8 bases; junction bases not matched to a gene: 23. CDR3 residues: CASSSPRIRGGTGVGGYTF. The DNA for the CDR3 is TGTGCCAGCAGCTCTCCCCGCATCCGAGGAGGGACAGGGGTTGGAGGCTACACCTTC.

This rearrangement joins TRBV6-1 to TRBJ1-2; 7 bases fit TRBD1. Germline CDR1 and CDR2: MNHNS and SASEGT. This CDR3 is 17 amino acids long. The J segment lost 3 bases and the V segment lost 4 bases, leaving 14 bases of the junction unmatched. The CDR3 sequence is CASSAAGKTGLDYGYTF. CDR3 nucleotide sequence: TGTGCCAGCAGTGCCGCCGGCAAGACAGGGCTCGACTATGGCTACACCTTC.

The chain joins TRBV5-1 to TRBJ2-7; TRBD2 aligns across 11 bases. Trimming cost V 3 bases and J 0 bases; bases outside gene matches: 5. Germline CDR1 and CDR2: SGHRS and YFSETQ. CDR3 length: 16 amino acids. The CDR3 region is CASSWATSGSSYEQYF. In DNA, the CDR3 is TGCGCCAGCAGCTGGGCCACTAGCGGGAGCTCCTACGAGCAGTACTTC.

The chain is built from TRBV10-1 and TRBJ2-3; tentative D call: TRBD1 (6 bases). The V gene lost 2 bases and the J gene lost 0 bases, with 21 bases spanning the gap. The CDR3 extends over 19 amino acids. Germline CDR1 WNHNN, CDR2 SYGVQD (reference sequence). CDR3 in amino acids: CASSEPSQGKGPSTDTQYF. The CDR3 nucleotides read TGCGCCAGCAGTGAGCCGAGTCAGGGGAAAGGGCCTAGCACAGATACGCAGTATTTT.

The chain employs TRBV5-1 and TRBJ2-4; 12 bases are a match to TRBD2. Germline V gene sequence: CDR1 SGHRS, CDR2 YFSETQ. The CDR3 has 17 amino acids. The V segment lost 2 bases and the J segment 1 base; nucleotides outside the gene matches: 4. CDR3 DNA sequence: TGCGCCAGCAGCTTAGGACTAGCGGGATTGGCCAAAAACATTCAGTACTTC. Protein: CASSLGLAGLAKNIQYF.

V usage is TRBV10-3 and J usage is TRBJ2-3; the match to TRBD2 covers 10 bases. This CDR3 is built from 16 residues. The junction had 17 bases not matched to a gene; V was cut back by 10 bases and J by 7 bases. Germline assignment: CDR1 ENHRY and CDR2 SYGVKD. The CDR3 DNA reads TGTGCCACCTCCGGACTAGCGGAGAGGGGGGCCAATACGCAGTATTTT. It codes for CATSGLAERGANTQYF.

The genes are TRBV19 and TRBJ1-1; 7 bases line up with TRBD1. V shed 5 bases and J 10 bases; nucleotides not matched to a gene: 4. The length of the CDR3 is 11 residues. In germline, CDR1 is LNHDA, CDR2 SQIVND (reference sequence). The CDR3 loop reads CASSLDRRAFF. For the CDR3, the DNA is TGTGCCAGTAGTTTGGACAGGCGAGCTTTCTTT. Full variable domain (rest looked up from reference TRBV19 and TRBJ1-1): DGGITQSPKYLFRKEGQNVTLSCEQNLNHDAMYWYRQDPGQGLRLIYYSQIVNDFQKGDIAEGYSVSREKKESFPLTVTSAQKNPTAFYLCASSLDRRAFFGQGTRLTVV.

V is TRBV7-2 and J is TRBJ2-1; TRBD2 matches at 10 bases. Germline V gene data show CDR1 as SGHTA and CDR2 as FQGNSA. The V and J ends lost 0 bases and 0 bases, in that order; junction bases with no gene match: 11. The CDR3 loop spans 20 amino acids. The CDR3: CASSLAWTSGLMSSYNEQFF. The CDR3 region has the DNA TGTGCCAGCAGCTTAGCATGGACTAGCGGCTTAATGAGCTCCTACAATGAGCAGTTCTTC.

This clone was detected once. The chain uses TRBV7-8 and TRBJ2-7; maybe TRBD2 (6 bases). Trimming removed 1 base at V and 2 bases at J, with 12 bases between. Germline loops: CDR1 SGHVS, CDR2 FQNEAQ. The CDR3 extends over 15 amino acids. CDR3 loop: CASSLELALPYEQYF. DNA for the CDR3: TGTGCCAGCAGCTTAGAACTAGCTCTACCCTACGAGCAGTACTTC.

This sequence joins TRBV5-1 and TRBJ2-2; 10 bases agree with TRBD1. Germline CDR1 and CDR2: SGHRS and YFSETQ. The CDR3 has 19 amino acids. V dropped 3 bases and J dropped 1; count of bases not matched to a gene: 12. The CDR3 protein is CASSSPSGTGELNTGELFF. The CDR3 nucleotides read TGCGCCAGCAGCTCTCCCTCCGGGACAGGGGAATTGAACACCGGGGAGCTGTTTTTT.

This sequence joins TRBV5-4 and TRBJ1-4; D gene ambiguous. V lost 5 bases and J lost 0, with 8 bases in between. The germline CDR1 and CDR2 sequences are SGHNT and YYREEE (reference sequence). CDR3 length: 14 amino acids. CDR3 coding DNA: TGTGCCAGCAGTCTGGGAGCAACTAATGAAAAACTGTTTTTT. It yields the protein CASSLGATNEKLFF.

J is TRBJ2-1 and V is TRBV5-1; 13 nucleotides align to TRBD2. The V gene end was trimmed by 4 bases and the J gene end by 8 bases; junction bases not matched to a gene: 9. Per the germline V gene, CDR1 is SGHRS and CDR2 is YFSETQ. The CDR3 extends over 16 amino acids. The CDR3 loop reads CASSPRTSGSRDEQFF. The CDR3 DNA follows: TGCGCCAGCAGCCCCCGGACTAGCGGGAGTAGAGATGAGCAGTTCTTC.

The J gene is TRBJ2-7, the V gene TRBV11-2; D not resolved. Trimming took 0 bases from V and 4 from J, leaving 7 bases between them. This CDR3 spans 13 amino acids. CDR1 and CDR2 from the germline V gene are SGHAT and FQNNGV. CDR3 residues: CASSLEVSYEQYF. Here the CDR3 DNA reads TGTGCCAGCAGCTTAGAGGTCAGTTACGAGCAGTACTTC.

The rearrangement joins TRBV7-9 to TRBJ2-7, with TRBD1 matching over 7 bases. This CDR3 spans 15 amino acids. Losses at the gene ends were 2 bases for V and 1 base for J; bases not matched to a gene: 5. The germline V gene encodes CDR1 SEHNR and CDR2 FQNEAQ (reference sequence). CDR3 DNA sequence: TGTGCCAGCAGCTTAAATGTCAGGGGGTCCTACGAGCAGTACTTC. Amino acids: CASSLNVRGSYEQYF.

This chain links TRBV7-2 with TRBJ2-1, with D maybe TRBD2 (5 bases). V was shortened by 5 bases and J by 9 bases, with 23 bases between the two germline ends. The CDR3 is 16 residues long. From germline, CDR1 is SGHTA and CDR2 FQGNSA. The CDR3 DNA is TGTGCCAGCAGCAACTTCATAGGACTCCCCCTGGGTGAGCAGTTCTTC. It specifies CASSNFIGLPLGEQFF.

The chain is built from TRBV18 and TRBJ2-7; D is undetermined. The CDR3 is 13 residues long. Looked up from germline, CDR1 is KGHSH and CDR2 is LQKENI. Trimming pared 0 bases from V and 4 bases from J, leaving 7 bases between. This CDR3 is CASSPPTVYEQYF. The CDR3 DNA sequence: TGTGCCAGCTCACCACCTACAGTGTACGAGCAGTACTTC.

The gene calls are TRBV7-8 and TRBJ1-5; no definite D call. The CDR3 runs to 15 residues. The ends were cut back, 5 bases at V and 2 bases at J, with 13 bases in the middle. Per the germline V gene, CDR1 is SGHVS and CDR2 is FQNEAQ. The CDR3 coding sequence is TGTGCCAGCAGCCGCCAGCGGGGTGGCAATCAGCCCCAGCATTTT. It is translated as CASSRQRGGNQPQHF.

The table lists this clone with a few counts. The identical CDR3 is also encoded by other nucleotide sequences in the sample. CDR3 DNA sequence: TGCGCCAGCAGCCAAGATTCCGGCAATGAGCAGTTCTTC. It encodes CASSQDSGNEQFF. V and J are TRBV4-1 and TRBJ2-1; no clear D gene. This CDR3 is 13 amino acids long. Germline assignment: CDR1 MGHRA and CDR2 YSYEKL. The V end was cut by 0 bases, the J end by 6 bases, with 6 bases between.

The chain has TRBV7-3 and TRBJ2-3, with D maybe TRBD1 (6 bases). V dropped 3 bases and J dropped 0 bases, with 7 bases sitting between them. The CDR3 spans 14 residues. In germline, CDR1 is SGHTA, CDR2 FQGTGA. CDR3 nucleotide sequence: TGTGCCAGCAGCTTGGGACATAGCACAGATACGCAGTATTTT. Translating gives CASSLGHSTDTQYF.

The genes are TRBV4-1 and TRBJ1-3; maybe TRBD1 (6 bases). The CDR3 runs 15 residues. Trimming left V 2 bases short and J 4 bases short, with 12 bases between. CDR1 is MGHRA, CDR2 YSYEKL, per germline. CDR3 DNA: TGCGCCAGCAGCCAACCCCGGGACAAGGGAAACACCATATATTTT. This gives the protein CASSQPRDKGNTIYF.

The genes are TRBV29-1 and TRBJ2-1, with TRBD2 matching 14 bases. J gave up 16 bases and V 8 bases, and 10 bases lay outside the gene matches. Germline-derived CDR1 and CDR2 are SQVTM and ANQGSEA. There are 12 residues in the CDR3. The CDR3 here is CSLRLAGGPAFF. DNA for the CDR3: TGCAGCCTACGACTAGCGGGAGGGCCGGCTTTCTTC.

This chain connects TRBV29-1 to TRBJ2-7; perhaps TRBD2 as D (5 bases). Germline CDR1 SQVTM, CDR2 ANQGSEA. CDR3 length: 13 residues. Trimming removed 6 bases from V and 0 bases from J, with 12 bases in between. The CDR3 reads CSVLAPGSYEQYF. DNA for the CDR3: TGCAGCGTCCTAGCTCCGGGCTCCTACGAGCAGTACTTC.

This chain joins TRBV15 and TRBJ2-1; no reliable D call. This CDR3 has 16 residues. The germline V gene encodes CDR1 LNHNV and CDR2 YYDKDF (reference sequence). Trimming took off 0 bases at V and 1 base at J, with 10 bases between the two ends. The CDR3 coding sequence is TGTGCCACCAGCAGAGAATCCGCTAGTTCCTACAATGAGCAGTTCTTC. Its protein product is CATSRESASSYNEQFF.